This entry lists 9 T cell receptor beta chains sequenced from one sample in a study of blood T cell repertoires in COVID-19. Sequencing used immunoSEQ multiplex PCR; TCRdb keeps in-frame clones, though not all of them. The sample consists of under 250,000 clones, 80% to 90% of them appearing once. Input material: peripheral blood. These TCRs come from a man aged 40-49 years with acute or convalescent COVID-19.

The chain employs TRBV9 and TRBJ1-2; 8 positions match TRBD1. The germline V gene encodes CDR1 SGDLS and CDR2 YYNGEE. The V and J ends lost 4 bases and 2 bases, in that order; junction bases with no gene match: 7. The length of the CDR3 is 15 residues. CDR3 in amino acids: CASSPDRGTNYGYTF. The DNA of the CDR3 is TGTGCCAGCAGCCCAGACAGGGGAACAAACTATGGCTACACCTTC. Complete variable domain (other parts from reference TRBV9 and TRBJ1-2): DSGVTQTPKHLITATGQRVTLRCSPRSGDLSVYWYQQSLDQGLQFLIQYYNGEERAKGNILERFSAQQFPDLHSELNLSSLELGDSALYFCASSPDRGTNYGYTFGSGTRLTVV.

The count of this clone is one. The J gene is TRBJ1-2, the V gene TRBV6-5; D might be TRBD1 (5 bases). The CDR3 is 14 residues long. The germline V gene encodes CDR1 MNHEY and CDR2 SVGAGI. V was cut by 2 bases and J by 1 base, with 8 bases left in between. The CDR3 DNA follows: TGTGCCAGCAGTTACGCACAGGATAACTATGGCTACACCTTC. Translated: CASSYAQDNYGYTF.

The chain uses TRBV19 and TRBJ2-2; maybe TRBD2 (5 bases). From germline, CDR1 is LNHDA and CDR2 SQIVND (reference sequence). This CDR3 spans 14 amino acids. Trimming took 5 bases from V and 0 from J, leaving 7 bases between them. CDR3 nucleotides: TGTGCCAGTAGTCCGGGGTCGAACACCGGGGAGCTGTTTTTT. It is translated as CASSPGSNTGELFF.

This chain joins TRBV5-4 and TRBJ1-2; D may be TRBD1 (5 bases). Per germline, CDR1 SGHNT and CDR2 YYREEE (reference sequence). CDR3 size: 14 residues. V was clipped by 3 bases and J by 4 bases, with 13 bases between them. The CDR3 reads CASSWGGASYGYTF. The DNA of the CDR3 is TGTGCCAGCAGCTGGGGCGGGGCGTCCTATGGCTACACCTTC.

The rearrangement joins TRBV28 to TRBJ2-2; 7 bases match TRBD2. This CDR3 comprises 15 residues. Germline V gene lookup returns CDR1 MDHEN and CDR2 SYDVKM. The ends lost 7 bases at V and 4 bases at J; junction bases unmatched: 9. Here the CDR3 DNA reads TGTGCCAGCAACACTGTAAGCGGGGCCACCGGGGAGCTGTTTTTT. Residues: CASNTVSGATGELFF.

This clone was picked up one time. V gene TRBV21-1 combines with J gene TRBJ1-5. TRBV21-1 is classified as a pseudogene. The CDR3 spans 13 residues. CDR3 coding DNA: TGTGCCAGCAGCCGCCGGGACAATCAGCCCCAGCATTTT. It yields the protein CASSRRDNQPQHF.

The chain links TRBV28 to TRBJ2-1; 7 bases map to TRBD2. Germline trimming cut 6 bases from V and 2 bases from J; bases unmatched to any gene: 10. This CDR3 contains 16 residues. Germline CDR1 reads MDHEN; CDR2 reads SYDVKM. CDR3 DNA: TGTGCCAGCAGGTACCTAACTAGCGTTCCCTACAATGAGCAGTTCTTC. This gives the protein CASRYLTSVPYNEQFF.

This chain links TRBV18 with TRBJ1-1; no reliable D call. This CDR3 spans 15 amino acids. V lost 1 base and J 3 bases, leaving 12 bases between the germline ends. Germline V gives CDR1 KGHSH, CDR2 LQKENI. This CDR3 reads CASSPRIGMDTEAFF. The CDR3 DNA sequence: TGTGCCAGCTCACCACGAATCGGGATGGACACTGAAGCTTTCTTT.

The gene calls are TRBV5-6 and TRBJ2-1; 7 nucleotides line up with TRBD2. V was clipped by 7 bases and J by 8 bases; unmatched bases: 6. CDR1 is SGHDT and CDR2 is YYEEEE in the germline V gene. The CDR3 sequence is 12 residues long. The CDR3 bases are TGTGCCAGCGGGGGAGGGACGCATGAGCAGTTCTTC. This translates into CASGGGTHEQFF.